Here is one T cell receptor beta chain with its context. The target antigen is unknown. Germline CDR1 and CDR2: DFQATT and SNEGSKA (reference sequence). The ends were cut back, 1 base at V and 6 bases at J, with 17 bases in the middle. CDR3 length equals 15 residues. Primed by a sample-barcoded 5' primer and a J-beta primer mix, a second PCR proceeded for about 7 to 11 cycles. TCRdb analysed the 5' RACE reads with MiXCR anew, one entry per CDR3 protein. The repertoire holds over a million distinct CDR3 sequences, with about 43% as singletons. This entry comes from a study of blood T cells in healthy people across ages. Overall study findings and caveats: When set beside aged donors, long-lived donors presented more naive CD4+ cells and higher diversity. Researchers said unsorted PBMCs prevented a conclusive naive versus antigen-experienced comparison.

V usage is TRBV20-1 and J usage is TRBJ2-3; no reliable D call. Sequenced: blood. The TCR comes from a woman aged 18-30 years in good health. The CDR3 DNA is TGCAGTGCTAGAGTTTCAAGGACCTTCGGGGATACGCAGTATTTT. The encoded protein is CSARVSRTFGDTQYF.